The 27 T cell receptor beta chains in this list originate from one sample, sequenced in a study of cytomegalovirus exposure and HLA in healthy donors. In the PCR, 60 Vbeta and 13 Jbeta primers were used. Clones were read by immunoSEQ multiplex PCR, and TCRdb kept only the in-frame ones, dropping some. The sample consists of roughly 200,000 clones, roughly 10% of them appearing once. Sequencing used PBMCs. Receptors were obtained from a woman aged 25 to 45 in good health and CMV-seropositive.

CDR3 coding DNA: TGTGCCAGCAGCTACGGACAGGGGCATTCCTCTGGAAACACCATATATTTT. This gives the protein CASSYGQGHSSGNTIYF. V usage is TRBV11-1 and J usage is TRBJ1-3; 9 bases agree with TRBD1. The CDR3 totals 17 residues. From germline, CDR1 is SGHAT and CDR2 FQDESV (reference sequence). V lost 4 bases and J lost 0; bases outside the gene matches: 7.

This clone was seen a few times. V usage is TRBV19 and J usage is TRBJ2-7; TRBD1 matches 7 bases. Per the germline V gene, CDR1 is LNHDA and CDR2 is SQIVND (reference sequence). Trimming cost V 4 bases and J 0 bases; bases outside gene matches: 6. This CDR3 spans 15 amino acids. Here the CDR3 DNA reads TGTGCCAGTAGTAAGACAGGGCAGAGCTCCTACGAGCAGTACTTC. Its translation: CASSKTGQSSYEQYF. Based on the CDR3 plus reference TRBV19 and TRBJ2-7, the full variable domain is DGGITQSPKYLFRKEGQNVTLSCEQNLNHDAMYWYRQDPGQGLRLIYYSQIVNDFQKGDIAEGYSVSREKKESFPLTVTSAQKNPTAFYLCASSKTGQSSYEQYFGPGTRLTVT.

This clone turned up a few times. The J gene is TRBJ1-1, the V gene TRBV6-5, with TRBD1 as a possible D gene (6 bases). V lost 2 bases and J 10 bases, leaving 11 bases between the germline ends. This CDR3 comprises 12 residues. CDR1 and CDR2 (germline): MNHEY, SVGAGI. CDR3 amino acids: CASSYRAGAAFF. In DNA, the CDR3 is TGTGCCAGCAGTTACCGGGCGGGGGCAGCTTTCTTT.

There are a few counts of this clone. The chain combines TRBV27 with TRBJ2-2; 9 nucleotides align to TRBD2. Germline V CDR1 and CDR2: MNHEY, SMNVEV (reference sequence). The CDR3 loop spans 16 amino acids. Trimming took 3 bases from V and 5 from J; bases not matched to a gene: 7. In DNA, the CDR3 is TGTGCCAGCAGTTTCAAGGGACTAGCAGGAACCGGGGAGCTGTTTTTT. Residues: CASSFKGLAGTGELFF.

This clone has a handful of counts. The chain recombines TRBV7-3 with TRBJ2-1; 11 bases are shared with TRBD2. The V segment lost 2 bases and the J segment 9 bases; nucleotides outside the gene matches: 9. This CDR3 is 16 amino acids long. Germline CDR1 reads SGHTA; CDR2 reads FQGTGA. CDR3 region: CASSLLLAGGPGEQFF. The CDR3 DNA reads as TGTGCCAGCAGCTTACTGCTAGCGGGAGGTCCGGGTGAGCAGTTCTTC.

The table lists this clone with a few counts. The gene calls are TRBV10-1 and TRBJ2-7, with D possibly matching TRBD2 (5 bases). Trimming removed 7 bases from V and 3 bases from J, with 34 bases in between. The CDR3 extends over 20 amino acids. Germline values: CDR1 WNHNN, CDR2 SYGVQD (reference sequence). CDR3 bases: TGCGCCAGCAATCCCCCCGATAAGCCCGGGGAGCGATCCCCCCTCTACGAGCAGTACTTC. Protein product: CASNPPDKPGERSPLYEQYF.

The V gene is TRBV6-5, the J gene TRBJ1-1; 8 bases agree with TRBD1. Germline V gene data show CDR1 as MNHEY and CDR2 as SVGAGI. This CDR3 comprises 14 residues. The V gene end was trimmed by 6 bases and the J gene end by 5 bases; junction bases not matched to a gene: 8. The CDR3 sequence: CASSLGQGSTEAFF. The CDR3 region has the DNA TGTGCCAGCAGCCTCGGACAGGGATCGACTGAAGCTTTCTTT.

This clone was seen a single time. The rearrangement links TRBV6-5 to TRBJ1-1, with 7 bases aligning to TRBD1. CDR1 MNHEY and CDR2 SVGAGI come from the germline V gene. The V gene end was trimmed by 4 bases and the J gene end by 3 bases; junction bases not matched to a gene: 5. This CDR3 contains 14 residues. The CDR3: CASSWTGRYTEAFF. DNA for the CDR3: TGTGCCAGCAGTTGGACAGGACGGTACACTGAAGCTTTCTTT.

The rearrangement links TRBV9 to TRBJ2-1; D is unresolved. CDR1 and CDR2 from the germline V gene are SGDLS and YYNGEE. Trimming took 0 bases from V and 8 from J, leaving 6 bases between them. The CDR3 is 12 amino acids. The CDR3 nucleotides read TGTGCCAGCAGCGTAGCGGTGGATGAGCAGTTCTTC. It translates to CASSVAVDEQFF.

The chain recombines TRBV5-1 with TRBJ2-1, with 8 bases lining up with TRBD2. V dropped 2 bases and J dropped 5; count of bases not matched to a gene: 6. CDR1 and CDR2 (germline): SGHRS, YFSETQ. This CDR3 is built from 15 residues. CDR3 coding DNA: TGCGCCAGCAGCTTTTTGGCGGGAGGTCACAATGAGCAGTTCTTC. Amino acids: CASSFLAGGHNEQFF.

This clone was seen a few times. This chain joins TRBV13 and TRBJ2-7, with 8 bases fitting TRBD2. The ends lost 6 bases at V and 3 bases at J; junction bases unmatched: 7. Looked up from germline, CDR1 is PRHDT and CDR2 is FYEKMQ (reference sequence). This CDR3 is built from 14 residues. CDR3 residues: CASRHSGTSYEQYF. The CDR3 DNA reads TGTGCCAGCAGACACTCCGGGACTAGCTACGAGCAGTACTTC.

This chain links TRBV7-2 with TRBJ2-7; TRBD1 aligns across 7 bases. The CDR3 has 15 amino acids. With 2 bases clipped from V and 5 bases from J, the junction kept 9 bases outside the gene matches. From germline, CDR1 is SGHTA and CDR2 FQGNSA. CDR3: CASSLSRQGIHEQYF. The DNA for the CDR3 is TGTGCCAGCAGCTTATCTCGACAGGGAATCCACGAGCAGTACTTC.

Only a few counts were recorded for this clone. This chain connects TRBV2 to TRBJ2-5; D ambiguous. Germline lookup yields CDR1 SNHLY and CDR2 FYNNEI. This CDR3 comprises 12 residues. V dropped 8 bases and J dropped 5 bases, with 12 bases sitting between them. This chain's CDR3 is CASHIVTETQYF. The CDR3 nucleotides read TGTGCCAGCCACATCGTAACGGAGACCCAGTACTTC. Combining the CDR3 with reference TRBV2 and TRBJ2-5 gives the whole variable domain EPEVTQTPSHQVTQMGQEVILRCVPISNHLYFYWYRQILGQKVEFLVSFYNNEISEKSEIFDDQFSVERPDGSNFTLKIRSTKLEDSAMYFCASHIVTETQYFGPGTRLLVL.

The chain recombines TRBV19 with TRBJ2-2; 8 bases match TRBD2. This CDR3 has 14 residues. The ends lost 10 bases at V and 6 bases at J; junction bases unmatched: 10. In germline, CDR1 is LNHDA, CDR2 SQIVND (reference sequence). CDR3 nucleotide sequence: TGTGCCACACACCCGCGGGAGGCGGCCGGGGAGCTGTTTTTT. Its protein is CATHPREAAGELFF.

The chain carries TRBV27 and TRBJ2-2; D gene uncertain. V lost 0 bases and J 4 bases, leaving 9 bases between the germline ends. This CDR3 is 15 amino acids long. Germline loops: CDR1 MNHEY, CDR2 SMNVEV (reference sequence). The CDR3 sequence is CASSLSLVATGELFF. CDR3 nucleotide sequence: TGTGCCAGCAGTTTATCATTGGTGGCCACCGGGGAGCTGTTTTTT.

The gene calls are TRBV5-1 and TRBJ1-6; possibly TRBD1 for D (6 bases). Trimming shortened V by 3 bases and J by 4 bases, and 11 bases separated the two germline ends. CDR1 and CDR2 from the germline V gene are SGHRS and YFSETQ. The CDR3 has 15 residues. DNA of the CDR3: TGCGCCAGCAGCTCAGACAGGAGGTATAATTCACCCCTCCACTTT. It yields the protein CASSSDRRYNSPLHF.

The V and J genes are TRBV5-1 and TRBJ2-5; 16 nucleotides agree with TRBD2. Per germline, CDR1 SGHRS and CDR2 YFSETQ. With 4 bases clipped from V and 3 bases from J, the junction kept 6 bases outside the gene matches. The length of the CDR3 is 17 residues. CDR3: CASSPGTSGRAEETQYF. CDR3 bases: TGCGCCAGCAGCCCGGGGACTAGCGGGAGGGCCGAAGAGACCCAGTACTTC. Variable domain in full (rest from reference TRBV5-1 and TRBJ2-5): KAGVTQTPRYLIKTRGQQVTLSCSPISGHRSVSWYQQTPGQGLQFLFEYFSETQRNKGNFPGRFSGRQFSNSRSEMNVSTLELGDSALYLCASSPGTSGRAEETQYFGPGTRLLVL.

The V and J genes are TRBV21-1 and TRBJ2-1; the D call in the table, TRBD1, was not verified against the DNA. TRBV21-1 is described as a pseudogene. The CDR3 has 17 amino acids. The chain's CDR3 is CASSKRSGSEAYNEQFF. The DNA of the CDR3 is TGTGCCAGCAGCAAACGCTCAGGGTCCGAGGCCTACAATGAGCAGTTCTTC.

V usage is TRBV5-1 and J usage is TRBJ1-2; 8 bases are shared with TRBD1. Germline V gene sequence: CDR1 SGHRS, CDR2 YFSETQ. Trimming removed 5 bases from V and 8 bases from J; junction bases left unmatched: 11. The CDR3 is 14 amino acids. Written as DNA, the CDR3 is TGCGCCAGCAGTGGACAGGGAAACGACGGGGGCTACACCTTC. This encodes CASSGQGNDGGYTF.

The sample holds a few counts of this clone. The gene calls are TRBV7-6 and TRBJ2-5; D may be TRBD2 (5 bases). V dropped 5 bases and J dropped 2 bases, with 9 bases sitting between them. Germline V CDR1 and CDR2: SGHVS, FNYEAQ. The CDR3 is 13 amino acids. CDR3 in DNA: TGTGCCAGCAGCGGGAGCGTACAAGAGACCCAGTACTTC. Encoded protein: CASSGSVQETQYF.

This clone showed up just a few times. This rearrangement joins TRBV21-1 to TRBJ2-5; whether TRBD2, the table's D call, matches the DNA was not checked. TRBV21-1 is assigned pseudogene status. This CDR3 spans 12 amino acids. CDR3 bases: TGTGCCAGCAGCAAACGCGAAGAGACCCAGTACTTC. It translates to CASSKREETQYF.

V is TRBV5-8 and J is TRBJ1-2, with unresolved D. The CDR3 has 11 amino acids. CDR1 and CDR2 (germline): SGHTS, YDEGEE. The ends were cut back, 3 bases at V and 5 bases at J, with 5 bases in the middle. Here the CDR3 reads CASSSAYGYTF. CDR3 DNA: TGTGCCAGCAGCTCTGCGTATGGCTACACCTTC.

This clone was seen a handful of times. The CDR3 coding sequence is TGTGCCAGCAGTTTGCGACCCCCCCGGGTTTCCACTGAAGCTTTCTTT. Its protein is CASSLRPPRVSTEAFF. The gene calls are TRBV11-2 and TRBJ1-1; D unclear. Germline CDR1 and CDR2: SGHAT and FQNNGV. V lost 6 bases and J 4 bases, leaving 21 bases between the germline ends. This CDR3 contains 16 residues.

The chain carries TRBV15 and TRBJ2-3, with 8 nucleotides matching TRBD2. Trimming removed 0 bases from V and 5 bases from J; junction bases left unmatched: 7. Germline V gene data show CDR1 as LNHNV and CDR2 as YYDKDF (reference sequence). The CDR3 is 16 amino acids. The CDR3 protein is CATSRDRAGGRDTQYF. For the CDR3, the DNA is TGTGCCACCAGCAGAGATAGGGCGGGAGGCAGAGATACGCAGTATTTT.

The chain combines TRBV2 with TRBJ2-5; 10 positions match TRBD2. The V and J ends lost 2 bases and 5 bases, in that order; junction bases with no gene match: 5. The CDR3 extends over 15 amino acids. The V gene's germline CDR1 is SNHLY and CDR2 FYNNEI. As DNA, the CDR3 is TGTGCCAGCAGTGAAAAAGTAGCGGGAGGCGAGACCCAGTACTTC. Protein: CASSEKVAGGETQYF.

This clone was seen a handful of times. This sequence joins TRBV27 and TRBJ1-2, with 7 positions matching TRBD1. Trimming cost V 5 bases and J 6 bases; bases outside gene matches: 9. The CDR3 is 14 residues long. CDR1 and CDR2 from the germline V gene are MNHEY and SMNVEV (reference sequence). CDR3 DNA sequence: TGTGCCAGCAGTAGGGGGCAGTTTTTTCATGGCTACACCTTC. Translating it yields CASSRGQFFHGYTF.

This clone was picked up a small number of times. V and J are TRBV7-2 and TRBJ2-2; D is perhaps TRBD1 (6 bases). V was clipped by 4 bases and J by 4 bases, with 10 bases between them. Germline lookup yields CDR1 SGHTA and CDR2 FQGNSA. This CDR3 region has 14 residues. The CDR3 DNA reads TGTGCCAGCAGCTCACAACAGGGCACCGGGGAGCTGTTTTTT. Amino acid sequence: CASSSQQGTGELFF.